This T cell receptor (beta chain) was recovered during a study of identical twins (dated by TCRdb to the mid-2010s). With regard to the full study: The study deep-sequenced TCR alpha and beta repertoires from monozygotic twins, unrelated adults of various ages and cord blood to test whether fetal clonotypes persist. To rule out contamination, replicate twin experiments were performed at different times with different library preparation protocols.

Receptor amplification or capture employed 5' RACE. Instrument used: Illumina HiSeq 2000. A universal primer binding site was introduced by template switching, and a unique molecular identifier was present in the final cDNA, enabling accurate counting of TCR cDNA molecules. First-strand cDNA for TCR alpha and beta chains was synthesized from specific primers in the conserved constant-segment region. To control for contamination, every cDNA library carried two barcodes: a SMART-Mk sample barcode plus Illumina barcodes. TruSeq adapter sequences and Illumina sample barcodes were added in two successive PCR steps. Sequencing of the TCR alpha and beta cDNA libraries was done on the Illumina HiSeq platform using custom primers. Concerning the study's data processing: Unique molecular identifiers were extracted from raw reads with MiGEC, and CDR3 positions were determined with MiXCR. Recombination models were inferred per individual with the repgenHMM and IGoR tools using an EM algorithm. The tcR package in R was used for shared clonotype analysis, with sharing normalized by the product of cloneset sizes. To study raw recombination without the effects of thymic and clonal selection, out-of-frame nonproductive sequences were analyzed. Using fastp at Q25 and MiXCR, TCRdb reprocessed the public reads and kept productive beta chains. All rows with the same CDR3 protein become a single entry with the most common DNA and genes. The V and J calls and clone size are TCRdb's, not the authors'. Counted in this sample were 500,000 to 650,000 distinct CDR3 sequences; 20% to 25% of them appeared once. Jointly, the top ten make up about 0.5% of the sample.

The germline V gene provides CDR1 SGHRS and CDR2 YFSETQ. Trimming removed 0 bases from V and 14 bases from J, leaving 18 bases between the germline ends. From the cysteine up to the phenylalanine, the CDR3 has a length of 15 residues. Just CDR3 DNA is preserved here, 45 bases in frame from base 1. This clonotype was counted a few times. Its cognate antigen has yet to be identified. No base quality information exists; no much larger clone differs at one position. The full study reports these points: In monozygotic twins, out-of-frame TCR alpha sharing was systematically underestimated by recombination models, although the models agreed with sharing between unrelated individuals. Zero-insertion analyses could be partly confounded by invariant T cells such as MAIT and iNKT, although diverse VJ usage argued against such confounding for most clonotypes. In beta out-of-frame sequences, excess twin sharing was weaker, because having fewer shared sequences lowered the signal-to-noise ratio. Conclusions relied on cross-sectional statistical analysis, since the same donors could not be followed over many years. Compared with coincidental sharing between unrelated individuals, out-of-frame TCR alpha sequences shared between twins showed an excess of sequences with low generation probability. Abundant cord blood beta clonotypes had fewer insertions, young adult naive repertoires showed a similar but weaker trend, and memory repertoires showed no such trend.

Every donor was a healthy Caucasian. The twin cohort comprised three pairs of female monozygotic twins, all aged roughly 18 to 30 years. CD4+ and CD8+ T cell populations were isolated with positive isolation kits from Invitrogen. These same data were also listed under a study on yellow fever vaccine responses in identical twins. As that second study puts it: According to the authors, in identical twins the way T cells responded to vaccination appeared partly convergent and partly personalized. The study precisely tracked vaccine-responding T cell clones in identical twins.

The clonotype was recovered from a woman younger than 35 in good health. The rearranged chain carries TRBV5-1 and TRBJ1-6, with the D gene too uncertain to name. The sequencing sample was made of CD4+ T cells sorted from blood. The sequenced DNA: TGCGCCAGCAGCTTGGTACAGCCCCGGTTGTTCACCCTCCACTTT. Translated, this gives CASSLVQPRLFTLHF.